This T cell receptor (beta chain) is from a study of cytomegalovirus exposure and HLA in healthy donors. Here immunoSEQ multiplex PCR was the method, and the copy in TCRdb shows in-frame clones only, minus some. Among roughly 52,000 clones, 80% to 90% were seen once, and the ten largest hold about 7%. V lost 4 bases and J lost 4; bases outside the gene matches: 7. The CDR3 consists of 14 residues. Germline V gene data show CDR1 as MNHEY and CDR2 as SMNVEV (reference sequence). The chain is built from TRBV27 and TRBJ2-7; TRBD1 matches 7 bases. The clonotype comes from a woman in her twenties or thirties in good health and CMV-seronegative. Sequencing was carried out using PBMCs. The CDR3 protein is CASSSTGFRYEQYF. CDR3 in DNA: TGTGCCAGCAGTTCGACAGGGTTTCGATACGAGCAGTACTTC.